A single sample gave rise to the 13 T cell receptor beta chains below, sequenced in a study of cytomegalovirus exposure and HLA in healthy donors. The primer mix had 60 Vbeta and 13 Jbeta primers. The method was immunoSEQ multiplex PCR; TCRdb's version includes in-frame clones alone and lacks a portion of them. The sample yields roughly 200,000 clones, about 88% seen once. Sequencing input: PBMCs. These receptor sequences come from a woman aged 30 to 39 in good health and CMV-seronegative.

The chain couples TRBV19 to TRBJ2-1, with D uncertain. Germline V lookup: CDR1 LNHDA, CDR2 SQIVND (reference sequence). V was trimmed by 3 bases and J by 5 bases, leaving 11 bases between them. This CDR3 comprises 14 residues. The CDR3 DNA is TGTGCCAGTAGTATCTCCGAGGTTGACAATGAGCAGTTCTTC. This translates into CASSISEVDNEQFF.

The chain joins TRBV2 to TRBJ2-7, with a tentative D call TRBD1 (6 bases). The V end was cut by 5 bases, the J end by 5 bases, with 16 bases between. CDR3 length: 14 residues. Germline V gene data show CDR1 as SNHLY and CDR2 as FYNNEI. CDR3 in DNA: TGTGCCAGCAGTAAAGACAGGTCGTACGACGAGCAGTACTTC. Protein product: CASSKDRSYDEQYF.

This rearrangement joins TRBV6-6 to TRBJ2-1; weak D call: TRBD1 (5 bases). The germline V gene has CDR1 MNHNY and CDR2 SVGAGI (reference sequence). The CDR3 extends over 14 amino acids. Deletions cut 6 bases from V and 3 bases from J, with 12 bases between. The CDR3 sequence: CASSSGAFYNEQFF. In DNA form, the CDR3 reads TGTGCCAGCAGCAGTGGGGCCTTCTACAATGAGCAGTTCTTC.

As to this clone: At one boundary the junction diverges from the germline segment, which might be a read error. This chain links TRBV7-9 with TRBJ2-3; 7 bases fit TRBD2. Germline V gene sequence: CDR1 SEHNR, CDR2 FQNEAQ (reference sequence). This CDR3 is 16 amino acids long. The DNA of the CDR3 is TGTTCCAGCAGCTTACTGCTAGCGGAGAGCACAGATACGCAGTATTTT. It yields the protein CSSSLLLAESTDTQYF.

The gene calls are TRBV5-6 and TRBJ2-3, with D maybe TRBD2 (5 bases). Germline V lookup: CDR1 SGHDT, CDR2 YYEEEE. V was clipped by 5 bases and J by 7 bases, with 29 bases between them. This CDR3 is 18 amino acids long. CDR3 nucleotides: TGTGCCAGCAGTTCTAGCATTTGGGTTTGGCGGGCTTCGTATACGCAGTATTTT. Protein product: CASSSSIWVWRASYTQYF. Drawing the rest from reference TRBV5-6 and TRBJ2-3, the complete variable domain is DAGVTQSPTHLIKTRGQQVTLRCSPKSGHDTVSWYQQALGQGPQFIFQYYEEEERQRGNFPDRFSGHQFPNYSSELNVNALLLGDSALYLCASSSSIWVWRASYTQYFGPGTRLTVL.

This clone has just a few counts. This rearrangement joins TRBV2 to TRBJ2-7; D remains ambiguous. The CDR3 has 14 residues. The V end was cut by 6 bases, the J end by 3 bases, with 15 bases between. Per germline, CDR1 SNHLY and CDR2 FYNNEI. Here the CDR3 DNA reads TGTGCCAGCAGCTCCTGGTCAAAACTCTACGAGCAGTACTTC. Amino acids: CASSSWSKLYEQYF.

This clone was seen only a few times. The rearrangement joins TRBV7-6 to TRBJ1-2; 7 bases line up with TRBD1. Germline lookup yields CDR1 SGHVS and CDR2 FNYEAQ. This CDR3 is 14 amino acids long. V was pared by 4 bases and J by 2 bases, with 4 bases of the junction left unmatched. CDR3 bases: TGTGCCAGCAGCTCTAACAGGGGAAACTATGGCTACACCTTC. This codes for CASSSNRGNYGYTF.

The V call is TRBV4-1, the J call TRBJ1-2, with no clear D. Per the germline V gene, CDR1 is MGHRA and CDR2 is YSYEKL. The length of the CDR3 is 14 residues. Deletions cut 0 bases from V and 6 bases from J, with 11 bases between. The chain's CDR3 is CASSQETFGDGYTF. The CDR3 coding sequence is TGCGCCAGCAGCCAAGAAACCTTCGGGGATGGCTACACCTTC.

The chain uses TRBV6-5 and TRBJ2-7, with 9 bases identical to TRBD1. CDR3 size: 16 residues. Unmatched junction bases numbered 13, after V lost 3 bases and J lost 7 bases. The germline V gene encodes CDR1 MNHEY and CDR2 SVGAGI. The CDR3 sequence: CASSYVPGTGLGEQYF. The CDR3 coding sequence is TGTGCCAGCAGTTATGTCCCCGGGACAGGGTTGGGGGAGCAGTACTTC.

The chain has TRBV25-1 and TRBJ2-1, with 10 bases matching TRBD1. Trimming removed 7 bases from V and 7 bases from J; junction bases left unmatched: 4. CDR3 length: 13 amino acids. The germline gives CDR1 MGHDK, CDR2 SYGVNS. The DNA for the CDR3 is TGTGCCAGCATGGACAGGGGGGTAAATGAGCAGTTCTTC. Its translation: CASMDRGVNEQFF.

The genes are TRBV7-9 and TRBJ2-3; 7 positions agree with TRBD1. Germline trimming cut 5 bases from V and 1 base from J; bases unmatched to any gene: 0. The CDR3 extends over 13 amino acids. The V gene's germline CDR1 is SEHNR and CDR2 FQNEAQ (reference sequence). The CDR3 loop reads CASSQGGTDTQYF. The CDR3 bases are TGTGCCAGCAGCCAGGGGGGCACAGATACGCAGTATTTT.

The chain uses TRBV5-6 and TRBJ2-4, with 11 bases that match TRBD2. From germline, CDR1 is SGHDT and CDR2 YYEEEE. This CDR3 has 15 amino acids. V shed 0 bases and J 6 bases; nucleotides not matched to a gene: 2. CDR3 residues: CASSLGGLAVNIQYF. Here the CDR3 DNA reads TGTGCCAGCAGCTTGGGGGGACTAGCGGTAAACATTCAGTACTTC. Variable domain in full (rest from reference TRBV5-6 and TRBJ2-4): DAGVTQSPTHLIKTRGQQVTLRCSPKSGHDTVSWYQQALGQGPQFIFQYYEEEERQRGNFPDRFSGHQFPNYSSELNVNALLLGDSALYLCASSLGGLAVNIQYFGAGTRLSVL.

The chain carries TRBV18 and TRBJ2-6; D possibly corresponds to TRBD1 (5 bases). V was pared by 1 base and J by 0 bases, with 10 bases between. Germline V gene sequence: CDR1 KGHSH, CDR2 LQKENI. The CDR3 is 17 residues long. CDR3 sequence: CASSPRQGPSGANVLTF. In DNA form, the CDR3 reads TGTGCCAGCTCACCACGTCAGGGTCCCTCTGGGGCCAACGTCCTGACTTTC.